Listed below are T cell receptor beta chains from one sample, sequenced in a study of early T cells in non-severe SARS-CoV-2 infection. Using its own MiXCR run on the 5' RACE reads, TCRdb lists one record per CDR3 protein. The sample contains more than 50,000 distinct CDR3 sequences, roughly 12% of which appear only once. Material for sequencing was whole blood. Receptors originate from an adult who was a healthcare worker with PCR-confirmed SARS-CoV-2 infection or an uninfected control (not recorded which). Both conserved end residues are part of each CDR3. The D gene is left open where the match is weak. Clone size is given for some rows only: seen once, a few or many times, or a class if the clone is expanded.

v_gene	abundance	j_gene	d_gene	CDR3nt	CDR3aa
TRBV4-3	NA	TRBJ2-5	TRBD1	TGCGCCAGCAGCCAAGATGGAGCGGGACAGGGGAGCGAGACCCAGTACTTC	CASSQDGAGQGSETQYF
TRBV28	NA	TRBJ1-2	TRBD1	TGTGCCAGCAGTCCGTCCGGACAGGGGATCTATGGCTACACCTTC	CASSPSGQGIYGYTF
TRBV5-1	NA	TRBJ1-2	TRBD1	TGCGCCAGCAGCCCGGGACAGGAAAACGGAGGCTACACCTTC	CASSPGQENGGYTF
TRBV18	few	TRBJ2-3	NA	TGTGCCAGCTCACCCACGTCCCCACAGTCGGGAGATACGCAGTATTTT	CASSPTSPQSGDTQYF
TRBV29-1	NA	TRBJ2-7	NA	TGCAGCTTTTCCCGGGACACCCCCTACGAGCAGTACTTC	CSFSRDTPYEQYF
TRBV20-1	NA	TRBJ2-1	TRBD2	TGCAGTGCTAGAGGGACTAGCGGAGAAGACTACAATGAGCAGTTCTTC	CSARGTSGEDYNEQFF
TRBV7-2	NA	TRBJ2-3	NA	TGTGCCAGCAGCTTAGTCGGCTCGGGTGATACGCAGTATTTT	CASSLVGSGDTQYF
TRBV6-1	many	TRBJ1-1	NA	TGTGCCAGCAGTCGACCACTCAGGCAGAACACTGAAGCTTTCTTT	CASSRPLRQNTEAFF
TRBV19	few	TRBJ1-5	NA	TGTGCCAGTAGTATCGGGGCGGGACTCAGCAATCAGCCCCAGCATTTT	CASSIGAGLSNQPQHF
TRBV4-1	few	TRBJ2-3	NA	TGCGCCAGCAGCCTTCCACTGGATACGCAGTATTTT	CASSLPLDTQYF
TRBV28	NA	TRBJ2-5	NA	TGTGCCAGCAGTTCCCACACGGAGACCCAGTACTTC	CASSSHTETQYF
TRBV3-1	NA	TRBJ2-5	TRBD1	TGTGCCAGCATACCCCCGGGACAGGGCCCACAAGAGACCCAGTACTTC	CASIPPGQGPQETQYF
TRBV2	NA	TRBJ2-5	TRBD1	TGTGCCAGCTCGGGACAGGGATCAGAGACCCAGTACTTC	CASSGQGSETQYF
TRBV19	few	TRBJ2-7	NA	TGTGCCAGTAGTATCGGGACACCCGGAACCGAGCAGTACTTC	CASSIGTPGTEQYF
TRBV5-1	few	TRBJ2-7	TRBD1	TGCGCCAGCAGCCTCAGACAGGGGATAGAATACGAGCAGTACTTC	CASSLRQGIEYEQYF
TRBV6-6	medium-sized	TRBJ2-4	NA	TGTGCCAGCAGTTTTATGGCCAAAAACATTCAGTACTTC	CASSFMAKNIQYF
TRBV7-9	NA	TRBJ2-5	TRBD2	TGTGCCAGCAGGCGGACTAGCGCGTCAGAGACCCAGTACTTC	CASRRTSASETQYF
TRBV4-3	many	TRBJ1-2	NA	TGCGCCAGCAGCCAAGATGGTGCAGGGATCTATGGCTACACCTTC	CASSQDGAGIYGYTF
TRBV29-1	NA	TRBJ1-4	NA	TGCAGCGTTCAGGGAATCGAAAAACTGTTTTTT	CSVQGIEKLFF
TRBV6-2/TRBV6-3	few	TRBJ2-1	TRBD2	TGTGCCAGCAGTCCTCTAGCGGGGGGGCAGTACAATGAGCAGTTCTTC	CASSPLAGGQYNEQFF
TRBV20-1	NA	TRBJ2-1	NA	TGCAGTTCTGGCCGGGGGACTTCTTCCTACAATGAGCAGTTCTTC	CSSGRGTSSYNEQFF
TRBV6-5	NA	TRBJ2-7	TRBD1	TGTGCCAGCAGGAGAACACAGACAGGGTCCTACGAGCAGTACTTC	CASRRTQTGSYEQYF
TRBV12-3/TRBV12-4	many	TRBJ2-7	TRBD1	TGTGCCAGCAGTCTTCAGACAGGGGGCGGCATCTCCAACGAGCAGTACTTC	CASSLQTGGGISNEQYF
TRBV6-5	many	TRBJ1-3	NA	TGTGCCAGCAGCTTACGGTCCTCTCGGTCTGGAAACACCATATATTTT	CASSLRSSRSGNTIYF
TRBV12-3/TRBV12-4	many	TRBJ1-5	TRBD1	TGTGCCAGCAGTCGTCGGACAGGGGGGACGGGCAATCAGCCCCAGCATTTT	CASSRRTGGTGNQPQHF
TRBV20-1	NA	TRBJ2-3	NA	TGCAGTGCCGATAACGTAGATACGCAGTATTTT	CSADNVDTQYF
TRBV5-4	few	TRBJ2-7	NA	TGTGCCAGCAGCTTGGGCGGGGATATAAAATACGAGCAGTACTTC	CASSLGGDIKYEQYF
TRBV6-2/TRBV6-3	few	TRBJ2-7	NA	TGTGCCAGCAGGACCCCGGCCTACGAGCAGTACTTC	CASRTPAYEQYF
TRBV20-1	NA	TRBJ1-2	TRBD1	TGCGGGATTCCAGGGGGCTCGGACTATGGCTACACCTTC	CGIPGGSDYGYTF
TRBV2	NA	TRBJ1-4	NA	TGTGCGACTCGCAACCGGGACGGAGGGGAAAAACTGTTTTTT	CATRNRDGGEKLFF
TRBV7-2	NA	TRBJ2-1	NA	TGTGCCAGCAGCTCAGGACTCGGCAATGAGCAGTTCTTC	CASSSGLGNEQFF
TRBV7-3	few	TRBJ2-1	NA	TGTGCCAGCAGCGCCGGGGGCCGTCGGGGCAATGAGCAGTTCTTC	CASSAGGRRGNEQFF
TRBV7-9	few	TRBJ2-1	TRBD1	TGTGCCAGCAGCTTAGGACAGGGGGGGATCAATGAGCAGTTCTTC	CASSLGQGGINEQFF
TRBV25-1	NA	TRBJ2-2	NA	TGTGCCAGCAGTGATTTCGGGGAGCTGTTTTTT	CASSDFGELFF
TRBV7-9	medium-sized	TRBJ2-2	NA	TGTGCCAGCAGCTCCGGGTTAAGTCAAGCCGGGGAGCTGTTTTTT	CASSSGLSQAGELFF
TRBV20-1	NA	TRBJ1-1	NA	TGCAGTGCTAGATCCAGGCCCGAGGCTGAAGCTTTCTTT	CSARSRPEAEAFF
TRBV20-1	few	TRBJ2-1	TRBD2	TGCAGTGCTAGAGCATCCGTTTCGGCGGGAGCTTTAAGGAATGAGCAGTTCTTC	CSARASVSAGALRNEQFF
TRBV28	NA	TRBJ1-2	NA	TGTGCCAGCAGTTTAGGGTCAGGAAGTGGCTACACCTTC	CASSLGSGSGYTF
TRBV11-2	NA	TRBJ2-2	NA	TGTGCCAGCAGCTACCCAGACGCCGGGGAGCTGTTTTTT	CASSYPDAGELFF
TRBV12-3/TRBV12-4	medium-sized	TRBJ1-2	TRBD1	TGTGCCAGCAGTTCGGACAGGGGGAATGTCTATGGCTACACCTTC	CASSSDRGNVYGYTF
TRBV2	few	TRBJ2-3	NA	TGTGCCAGCAGTGAAGCTGCAGGCGGAACAGATACGCAGTATTTT	CASSEAAGGTDTQYF
TRBV29-1	NA	TRBJ2-1	NA	TGCAGCGTTGTGTCAGGGGTTACCAATGAGCAGTTCTTC	CSVVSGVTNEQFF
TRBV2	NA	TRBJ1-5	NA	TGTGCCAGCAGTCGCGGGATGGAACAGCCCCAGCATTTT	CASSRGMEQPQHF